This TCR beta chain was retrieved from a study of T-cell memory formation after mild COVID-19. Overall study context: In these data, TCR clusters were largely donor specific.

Germline CDR1 is SSHAT and CDR2 is FNYEAQ (reference sequence). The CDR3 extends over 13 amino acids. TCRdb re-derived calls from the 5' RACE reads in MiXCR, one entry per CDR3 protein. Of 350,000 or so distinct CDR3 sequences listed, roughly 21% are singletons. Study-level results: In pre-infection memory, a portion of responding clones appeared, which suggested that cross-reactive memory joined. Clones that contracted clustered mainly in CM and EM if CD4+ and in EMRA if CD8+. Whereas later expanders leaned CD4+, clones contracting day 15 to 85 showed a balanced CD4/CD8 makeup.

As regards this clonotype: The antigen is undetermined. A read error may account for a junction end that differs from germline.

The chain carries TRBV7-7 and TRBJ2-7, with no clear D. The sequencing input was PBMCs or a T cell subset sorted from them (not recorded which). The TCR was taken from an adult woman who had mild COVID-19 (a few samples of this study predate the infection). Cell type and time point are not known. The CDR3 loop is CASSFGDTYEQYF. DNA for the CDR3: TGTGCTAGCAGCTTCGGAGACACTTACGAGCAGTACTTC.